Below, 8 T cell receptor beta chains from the same sample are listed, as sequenced in a study of blood T cell repertoires in COVID-19. The table came from immunoSEQ multiplex PCR; TCRdb's copy has only in-frame clones and leaves some out. The sample has 360,000 or so clones, around nine tenths seen once. The sequenced sample was PBMCs or T cells enriched from blood (not recorded which). The receptors derive from a woman aged 25 to 39 who had recovered from COVID-19.

This clone was seen once. This chain joins TRBV9 and TRBJ2-2; 7 bases are a match to TRBD2. This CDR3 comprises 13 residues. The germline gives CDR1 SGDLS, CDR2 YYNGEE. Losses at the gene ends were 7 bases for V and 7 bases for J; bases not matched to a gene: 7. CDR3 DNA sequence: TGTGCCAGCTCGGGCGGGAGTATCGGGGAGCTGTTTTTT. Its protein product is CASSGGSIGELFF.

The rearrangement joins TRBV28 to TRBJ2-7, with D perhaps TRBD2 (6 bases). This CDR3 spans 13 amino acids. Trimming removed 2 bases at V and 2 bases at J, with 7 bases between. Germline V gene lookup returns CDR1 MDHEN and CDR2 SYDVKM. This CDR3 is CASSLAGPYEQYF. Written as DNA, the CDR3 is TGTGCCAGCAGTTTAGCGGGGCCCTACGAGCAGTACTTC.

This chain joins TRBV27 and TRBJ1-4, with TRBD1 matching over 7 bases. CDR3 size: 16 residues. V was pared by 6 bases and J by 3 bases, with 10 bases of the junction left unmatched. In germline, CDR1 is MNHEY, CDR2 SMNVEV (reference sequence). The CDR3 nucleotides are TGTGCCAGCAGGTTCGCAACAGGGGTCGCTAATGAAAAACTGTTTTTT. Its translation is CASRFATGVANEKLFF. Together with reference TRBV27 and TRBJ1-4, the CDR3 gives the full variable domain: EAQVTQNPRYLITVTGKKLTVTCSQNMNHEYMSWYRQDPGLGLRQIYYSMNVEVTDKGDVPEGYKVSRKEKRNFPLILESPSPNQTSLYFCASRFATGVANEKLFFGSGTQLSVL.

In nucleotides, the CDR3 is TGTGCCAGCAGTCACCTCAACAGGGACCCAACTAATGAAAAACTGTTTTTT. It specifies CASSHLNRDPTNEKLFF. The chain joins TRBV27 to TRBJ1-4; perhaps TRBD1 as D (6 bases). The V gene's germline CDR1 is MNHEY and CDR2 SMNVEV (reference sequence). Trimming removed 5 bases at V and 0 bases at J, with 16 bases between. The CDR3 consists of 17 residues.

V usage is TRBV19 and J usage is TRBJ2-7; 9 bases are a match to TRBD1. This CDR3 contains 14 residues. V shed 6 bases and J 6 bases; nucleotides not matched to a gene: 9. Germline V gene data show CDR1 as LNHDA and CDR2 as SQIVND (reference sequence). The CDR3 loop is CASSHTGTGSEQYF. For the CDR3, the DNA is TGTGCCAGTAGCCACACCGGGACAGGGTCCGAGCAGTACTTC. The whole variable domain, remainder taken from reference TRBV19 and TRBJ2-7, is DGGITQSPKYLFRKEGQNVTLSCEQNLNHDAMYWYRQDPGQGLRLIYYSQIVNDFQKGDIAEGYSVSREKKESFPLTVTSAQKNPTAFYLCASSHTGTGSEQYFGPGTRLTVT.

CDR3 loop: CASSRQGSGAVGYTF. CDR3 DNA: TGTGCCAGCAGTCGACAGGGGAGCGGCGCGGTTGGCTACACCTTC. This chain uses TRBV28 with TRBJ1-2, with 8 bases lining up with TRBD1. Losses at the gene ends were 5 bases for V and 7 bases for J; bases not matched to a gene: 12. This CDR3 is 15 amino acids long. Germline V gene sequence: CDR1 MDHEN, CDR2 SYDVKM.

V usage is TRBV28 and J usage is TRBJ1-6; D remains unclear. Germline assignment: CDR1 MDHEN and CDR2 SYDVKM. The CDR3 is 15 residues long. V was clipped by 7 bases and J by 4 bases, with 14 bases between them. CDR3 bases: TGTGCCAGCACCCGCTATGGAGTGTATAATTCACCCCTCCACTTT. Its translation is CASTRYGVYNSPLHF. Full variable domain (remainder filled in from reference TRBV28 and TRBJ1-6): DVKVTQSSRYLVKRTGEKVFLECVQDMDHENMFWYRQDPGLGLRLIYFSYDVKMKEKGDIPEGYSVSREKKERFSLILESASTNQTSMYLCASTRYGVYNSPLHFGNGTRLTVT.

The gene calls are TRBV7-9 and TRBJ2-7; D unclear. Germline V gene sequence: CDR1 SEHNR, CDR2 FQNEAQ (reference sequence). CDR3 length: 12 residues. V was clipped by 3 bases and J by 2 bases, with 5 bases between them. In DNA, the CDR3 is TGTGCCAGCAGCTTTAATCCCTACGAGCAGTACTTC. It specifies CASSFNPYEQYF.